The clone carrying this TCR beta chain showed up just a few times. This entry comes from a study of patients and donors after allogeneic stem cell transplantation. TCRdb redid the calling of the RT-PCR reads with MiXCR, one entry per CDR3 protein. Of about 7,100 distinct CDR3 sequences listed, about 12% are singletons. Deletions cut 1 base from V and 5 bases from J, with 8 bases between. CDR1 and CDR2 from the germline V gene are SEHNR and FQNEAQ (reference sequence). The CDR3 is 13 amino acids. The V gene is TRBV7-9, the J gene TRBJ2-5; maybe TRBD2 (5 bases). The TCR sequence derives from a human donor who was either an allogeneic HSCT recipient or a stem cell or donor lymphocyte infusion donor (not recorded which). It is not recorded whose cells these are; they may come from a transplant donor. Sample: blood, either unsorted or a sorted T cell fraction (not recorded which). Here the CDR3 DNA reads TGTGCCAGCAGCTTAGGGACTCGGGAGACCCAGTACTTC. This sequence encodes CASSLGTRETQYF.